The source of this T cell receptor beta chain is a study of glioma-infiltrating T cells (dated by TCRdb to between 2015 and 2016). Regarding the complete study: Glioma tissue, non-neoplastic brain tissue and matched peripheral blood mononuclear cells were used as sources from which TCR alpha- and beta-chain repertoires were sequenced. To measure divergence between tissue and blood T-cell populations, each tissue-infiltrating repertoire was compared with the peripheral blood repertoire of the same patient. Three low-grade glioma patients, roughly 8 primary glioblastoma patients, and three non-glioma patients who contributed non-neoplastic brain tissue made up the paired cohort.

What the research found in general, with its limitations: In non-neoplastic patients, VJ-independent divergence between tissue and blood fell below expectation, whereas in all gliomas, and especially in low-grade gliomas, the divergence rose above expectation. Only a very small number of CDR3 sequences turned up in both tissue and blood, a result put down to high CDR3 diversity combined with limited sampling. Group comparisons were based on small numbers of patients: three non-neoplastic, three low-grade glioma and eight or nine glioblastoma patients.

The germline V gene sets CDR1 to SGHTA and CDR2 to FQGNSA. Counted from cysteine to phenylalanine, this CDR3 has 16 amino acids. Of all the DNA, just the CDR3 is kept, 48 bases in frame from base 1. In the case of this clonotype: Its antigen remains unidentified. The junction departs from germline at one end; a sequencing error may be responsible.

TCR alpha and beta CDR3 regions were amplified with the iRepertoire nested amplicon-rescue multiplex PCR (arm-PCR) platform from RNA. One-step reverse transcription and amplification used roughly 100-400 ng of tissue mRNA or PBMC total RNA as input. Following bead purification, Illumina adapters were added by a secondary multiplex PCR, and libraries between 200 and 400 bp were gel-purified. Internal 6-nucleotide barcodes were carried by the libraries and were used for demultiplexing. Sequencing of libraries was performed on an Illumina MiSeq with 2x220 or 2x250 nucleotide paired-end reads. In the authors' own workflow: Paired reads were merged using FLASH 1.2.11 and aligned with BWA-MEM to the GRCh37 human genome, and TRA and TRB reads were then extracted. V and J assignment used an IMGT-derived reference of cassette sequences and CDR3 motifs that included pseudogenes. Three-frame translation of reads was performed, and productive CDR3s were defined as those with a C...FGXG motif and no stop codons. A clonotype was defined as a unique combination of a V-J cassette pair and a CDR3 amino acid sequence. Reads were filtered by Hamming distance, with the threshold set by the sequence error rate of each sample in mapped regions. TCRdb ran its own pipeline on the public reads, namely fastp trimming at Q25 and MiXCR clone calling, and kept in-frame beta chains. Each CDR3 protein appears once, grouped with its most common genes and DNA. The authors' filters were not applied to this entry. The sample yields around 140,000 distinct CDR3 sequences; more than 35% were counted once. More than 15% of the sample is held by the ten biggest clonotypes.

The sequenced sample consisted of glioma tissue, nonneoplastic brain tissue, or PBMCs (not recorded which). The sequence links TRBV7-2 to TRBJ2-7; 10 bases in between match TRBD1. This receptor was obtained from a human donor with low-grade glioma or glioblastoma, undergoing nonglioma brain surgery, or in good health (not recorded which). The DNA is as follows: TGTGCCCGCAGTTACTTTTCCGGGACAGGGGTTTACGAGCAGTACTTC. The translation is CARSYFSGTGVYEQYF.